This T cell receptor (beta chain) was sequenced during a study of OX40 agonist ivuxolimab in advanced cancers. Study-level background: In this cohort, patients received ivuxolimab, an agonistic anti-OX40 (CD134) antibody.

The sample holds one count of this clone. Its antigen is undetermined. Libraries were prepared by immunoSEQ multiplex PCR; TCRdb keeps only in-frame clonotypes and omits some of them. The sample has approximately 40,000 clones, 88% seen once. The study's findings and limits: Some nonresponders likewise displayed low normalized T-cell clonal expansion.

In germline, CDR1 is MDHEN, CDR2 SYDVKM. V gave up 6 bases and J gave up 0 bases, with 26 bases separating them. The CDR3 totals 19 residues. This sequence joins TRBV28 and TRBJ1-2; the D gene is possibly TRBD1 (5 bases). This clonotype originated in an adult with an advanced solid tumor such as melanoma, head and neck, liver or kidney cancer. Sequenced here: CD4+ or CD8+ T cells sorted from blood, sampled in a trial of the OX40 agonist ivuxolimab. Here the CDR3 reads CASSDTGAPSNIANYGYTF. DNA of the CDR3: TGTGCCAGCAGCGATACAGGAGCCCCCTCCAACATAGCTAACTATGGCTACACCTTC.